These T cell receptor beta chains were read from a single sample in a study of blood T cells in healthy people across ages. TCRdb redid the calling of the 5' RACE reads with MiXCR, one entry per CDR3 protein. The sample contains 1.5 million to 2 million distinct CDR3 sequences, almost 35% of which appear only once. Sequenced: blood. The source is a woman aged 25 to 39 in good health. Each CDR3 is given with its conserved first and last residue.

V gene: TRBV2
J gene: TRBJ2-1
CDR3 protein: CASSENGPEQFF

V gene: TRBV12-3/TRBV12-4
J gene: TRBJ2-7
CDR3 protein: CASSPLAGAASYEQYF

V gene: TRBV24-1
J gene: TRBJ1-5
CDR3 protein: CATSDLDQLSNQPQHF

V gene: TRBV4-2
J gene: TRBJ1-4
CDR3 protein: CASSQESALINEKLFF

V gene: TRBV9
J gene: TRBJ2-7
CDR3 protein: CASSPEQVSYEQYF

V gene: TRBV12-3/TRBV12-4
J gene: TRBJ2-2
CDR3 protein: CASSPRGTGGTGELFF

V gene: TRBV7-3
J gene: TRBJ2-7
CDR3 protein: CASSLLPGVPPYEQYF

V gene: TRBV6-5
J gene: TRBJ2-7
CDR3 protein: CASSYPSTQYF

V gene: TRBV29-1
J gene: TRBJ1-2
CDR3 protein: CSMAGEANYGYTF

V gene: TRBV5-1
J gene: TRBJ1-1
CDR3 protein: CASSSSVNSVAFF

V gene: TRBV6-2/TRBV6-3
J gene: TRBJ2-7
CDR3 protein: CASNPFDSYYEQYF

V gene: TRBV28
J gene: TRBJ2-7
CDR3 protein: CASSGLRSGHQRLVQGVYEQYF

V gene: TRBV3-1
J gene: TRBJ1-2
CDR3 protein: CASSQDRVRGPGGYTF

V gene: TRBV2
J gene: TRBJ1-6
CDR3 protein: CASSPGTDRPLHF

V gene: TRBV11-2
J gene: .
CDR3 protein: CASSLGRRVDEQYF

V gene: TRBV21-1
J gene: TRBJ1-2
CDR3 protein: CASSKRANRPNYGYTF

V gene: TRBV3-1
J gene: TRBJ1-4
CDR3 protein: CASSYDLEGTNEKLFF

V gene: TRBV12-3/TRBV12-4
J gene: TRBJ2-2
CDR3 protein: CASSLSYVLGELFF

V gene: TRBV6-6
J gene: TRBJ2-1
CDR3 protein: CASKLRDTSSPQFF

V gene: TRBV7-7
J gene: TRBJ2-1
CDR3 protein: CASSLRLGGPLYNEQFF

V gene: TRBV20-1
J gene: TRBJ1-2
CDR3 protein: CSVQRLQGGTDGYTF

V gene: TRBV12-3/TRBV12-4
J gene: TRBJ2-1
CDR3 protein: CASRLLEEQFF

V gene: TRBV18
J gene: TRBJ2-1
CDR3 protein: CASSPPGRWNEQFF

V gene: TRBV7-9
J gene: TRBJ2-7
CDR3 protein: CASSLVQGAASHEQYF

V gene: TRBV6-4
J gene: TRBJ2-5
CDR3 protein: CASSVQTGEGTGQYF

V gene: TRBV4-2
J gene: TRBJ2-5
CDR3 protein: CASSHAGAERETQYF

V gene: TRBV30
J gene: TRBJ1-2
CDR3 protein: CAWSAAGNGYGYTF

V gene: TRBV15
J gene: TRBJ1-2
CDR3 protein: CATSRDSYGYTF

V gene: TRBV7-9
J gene: TRBJ2-7
CDR3 protein: CASSPGQGISHEQYF

V gene: TRBV7-9
J gene: .
CDR3 protein: CASSLRTGSSYNEQYF

V gene: TRBV20-1
J gene: TRBJ2-5
CDR3 protein: CSARGQGAREQYF